This entry lists 7 T cell receptor beta chains sequenced from one sample in a study of cytomegalovirus exposure and HLA in healthy donors. PCR primers comprised 60 Vbeta and 13 Jbeta primers. The table came from immunoSEQ multiplex PCR; TCRdb's copy has only in-frame clones and leaves some out. This table has 95,000 to 150,000 clones, around 66% appearing once. The sample was PBMCs. The receptors come from a woman between 40 and 50 years old in good health and CMV-seropositive.

CDR3 DNA sequence: TGTGCCAGCAGTTCCCCCGGGGAGGGGACTGAAGCTTTCTTT. Its translation: CASSSPGEGTEAFF. The chain recombines TRBV28 with TRBJ1-1; weak D call: TRBD1 (5 bases). This CDR3 comprises 14 residues. V shed 4 bases and J shed 5 bases, with 14 bases lying between them. Germline lookup yields CDR1 MDHEN and CDR2 SYDVKM.

The chain uses TRBV7-3 and TRBJ1-1; 9 positions match TRBD1. The length of the CDR3 is 14 residues. Trimming at V came to 2 bases and at J to 11 bases, leaving 9 bases not matched to a gene. Germline CDR1 reads SGHTA; CDR2 reads FQGTGA. CDR3 nucleotide sequence: TGTGCCAGCAGCTTAGCTACAGGGGGCGGATCGGCTTTCTTT. Its translation: CASSLATGGGSAFF.

This chain connects TRBV5-1 to TRBJ2-3, with a possible D match to TRBD2 (5 bases). The CDR3 runs to 15 residues. CDR1 is SGHRS and CDR2 is YFSETQ in the germline V gene. Trimming took 0 bases from V and 4 from J, leaving 12 bases between them. CDR3 sequence (DNA): TGCGCCAGCAGCTTGGAGCTAGCCGGAGCAGATACGCAGTATTTT. The encoded protein is CASSLELAGADTQYF.

V usage is TRBV5-6 and J usage is TRBJ1-4; D is possibly TRBD1 (6 bases). This CDR3 comprises 14 residues. V gave up 0 bases and J gave up 7 bases, with 10 bases separating them. Per the germline V gene, CDR1 is SGHDT and CDR2 is YYEEEE. CDR3 region: CASSLAGAGEKLFF. The CDR3 region has the DNA TGTGCCAGCAGCTTGGCAGGGGCCGGTGAAAAACTGTTTTTT.

The chain employs TRBV20-1 and TRBJ1-1, with D unclear. The V end was cut by 6 bases, the J end by 2 bases, with 7 bases between. CDR3 length: 11 residues. CDR1 and CDR2 from the germline V gene are DFQATT and SNEGSKA (reference sequence). The CDR3 sequence: CSASDNTEAFF. DNA for the CDR3: TGCAGTGCCTCAGATAACACTGAAGCTTTCTTT.

This clone came up once. At one boundary the junction diverges from the germline segment, which might be a read error. The chain employs TRBV7-7 and TRBJ2-3, with 8 bases lining up with TRBD2. CDR1 and CDR2 from the germline V gene are SSHAT and FNYEAQ (reference sequence). This CDR3 contains 16 residues. CDR3 in DNA: TGTGCTAGCAGCTTAGTCCCGGGAGGGCCGGTAGATACGCAGTATTTT. Protein product: CASSLVPGGPVDTQYF.

The chain links TRBV5-8 to TRBJ2-2, with D uncertain. The V end was cut by 1 base, the J end by 4 bases, with 5 bases between. Germline V gives CDR1 SGHTS, CDR2 YDEGEE. The CDR3 length is 13 residues. Here the CDR3 reads CASSLLATGELFF. The CDR3 coding sequence is TGTGCCAGCAGCTTGTTGGCCACCGGGGAGCTGTTTTTT.